This paragraph reports one TCR beta chain. Using immunoSEQ multiplex PCR, the repertoire was profiled, and TCRdb retains in-frame clones only, with some absent. This table holds about 29,000 clones, 76% found once. Germline V gene data show CDR1 as SQVTM and CDR2 as ANQGSEA. The length of the CDR3 is 13 residues. V shed 0 bases and J 14 bases; nucleotides not matched to a gene: 7. This entry belongs to a study of cytotoxic CD8 clonotypes in ibrutinib-treated CLL. Specimen: PBMCs, collected after 36 months of ibrutinib treatment. This TCR came from a human donor with chronic lymphocytic leukemia. The rearrangement links TRBV29-1 to TRBJ2-1; 10 nucleotides align to TRBD2. Written as DNA, the CDR3 is TGCAGCGTTGAAGATCGTTCTAGCGGGGGCGAGTTCTTC. It codes for CSVEDRSSGGEFF.